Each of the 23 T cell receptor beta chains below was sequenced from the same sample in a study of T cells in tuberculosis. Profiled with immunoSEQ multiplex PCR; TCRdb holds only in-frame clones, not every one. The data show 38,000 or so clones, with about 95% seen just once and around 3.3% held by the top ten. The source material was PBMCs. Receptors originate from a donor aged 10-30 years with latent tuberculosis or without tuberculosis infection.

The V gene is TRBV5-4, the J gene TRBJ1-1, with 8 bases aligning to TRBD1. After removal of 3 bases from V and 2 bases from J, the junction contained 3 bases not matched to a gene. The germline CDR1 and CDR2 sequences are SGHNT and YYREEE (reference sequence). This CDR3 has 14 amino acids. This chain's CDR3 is CASSSGQVNTEAFF. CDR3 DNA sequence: TGTGCCAGCAGCTCGGGACAGGTAAACACTGAAGCTTTCTTT.

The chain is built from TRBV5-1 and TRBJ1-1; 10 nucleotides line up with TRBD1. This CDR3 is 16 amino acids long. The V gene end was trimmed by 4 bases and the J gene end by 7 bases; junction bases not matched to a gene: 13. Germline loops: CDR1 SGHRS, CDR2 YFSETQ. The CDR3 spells CASSPRPGTGEIEAFF. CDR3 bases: TGCGCCAGCAGCCCTCGTCCCGGGACAGGGGAGATTGAAGCTTTCTTT.

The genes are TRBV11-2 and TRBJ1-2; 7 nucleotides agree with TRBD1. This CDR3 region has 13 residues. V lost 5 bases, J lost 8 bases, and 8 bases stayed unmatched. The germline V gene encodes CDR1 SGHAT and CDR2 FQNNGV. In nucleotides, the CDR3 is TGTGCCAGCAGCCCAGACAGGGACTTCGGCTACACCTTC. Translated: CASSPDRDFGYTF.

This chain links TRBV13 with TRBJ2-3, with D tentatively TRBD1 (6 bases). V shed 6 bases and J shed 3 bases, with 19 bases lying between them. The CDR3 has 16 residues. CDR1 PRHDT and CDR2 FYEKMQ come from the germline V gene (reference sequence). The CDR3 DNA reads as TGTGCCAGCAGTTACAGGGTCTTAAGGAGGACAGATACGCAGTATTTT. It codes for CASSYRVLRRTDTQYF.

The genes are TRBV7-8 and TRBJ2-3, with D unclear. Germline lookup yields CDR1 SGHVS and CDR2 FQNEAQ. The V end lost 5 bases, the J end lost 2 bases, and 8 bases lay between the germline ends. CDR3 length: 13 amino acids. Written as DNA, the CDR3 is TGTGCCAGCAGCCCTTGGCCCACAGATACGCAGTATTTT. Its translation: CASSPWPTDTQYF.

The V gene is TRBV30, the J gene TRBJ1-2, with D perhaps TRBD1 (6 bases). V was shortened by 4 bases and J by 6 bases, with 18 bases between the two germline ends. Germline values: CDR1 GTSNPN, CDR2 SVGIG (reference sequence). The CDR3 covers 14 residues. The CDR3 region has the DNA TGTGCCTGGACCGGGGGGGGGCAGATAGATGGCTACACCTTC. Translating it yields CAWTGGGQIDGYTF.

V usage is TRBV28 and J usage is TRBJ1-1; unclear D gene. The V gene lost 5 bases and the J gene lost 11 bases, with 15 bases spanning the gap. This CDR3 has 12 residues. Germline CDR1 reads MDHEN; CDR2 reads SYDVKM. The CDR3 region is CASSAPAYSAFF. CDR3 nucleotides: TGTGCCAGCAGTGCCCCCGCCTACTCGGCTTTCTTT.

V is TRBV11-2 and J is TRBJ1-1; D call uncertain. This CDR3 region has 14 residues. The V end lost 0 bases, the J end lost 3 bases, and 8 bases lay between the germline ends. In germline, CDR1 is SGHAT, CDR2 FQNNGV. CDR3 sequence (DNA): TGTGCCAGCAGCTTAGATCCCGGGGACACTGAAGCTTTCTTT. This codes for CASSLDPGDTEAFF.

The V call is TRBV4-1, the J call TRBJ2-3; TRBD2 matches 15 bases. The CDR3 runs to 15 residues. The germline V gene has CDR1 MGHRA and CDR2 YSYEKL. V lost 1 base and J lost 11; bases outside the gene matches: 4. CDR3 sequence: CASSQVGTSGGRQYF. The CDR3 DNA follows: TGCGCCAGCAGCCAAGTGGGGACTAGCGGGGGGAGGCAGTATTTT.

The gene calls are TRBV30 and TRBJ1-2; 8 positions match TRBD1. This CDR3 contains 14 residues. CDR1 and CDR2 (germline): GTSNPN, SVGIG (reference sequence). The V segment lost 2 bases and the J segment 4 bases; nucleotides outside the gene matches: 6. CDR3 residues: CAWSPGTGIYGYTF. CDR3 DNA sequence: TGTGCCTGGAGTCCCGGGACAGGAATCTATGGCTACACCTTC.

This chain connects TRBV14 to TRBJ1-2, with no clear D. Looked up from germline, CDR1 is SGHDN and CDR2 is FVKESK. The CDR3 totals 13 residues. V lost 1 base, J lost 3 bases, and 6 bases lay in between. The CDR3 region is CASSQATYYGYTF. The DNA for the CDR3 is TGTGCCAGCAGCCAAGCGACATACTATGGCTACACCTTC. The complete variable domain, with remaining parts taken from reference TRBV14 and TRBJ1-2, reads EAGVTQFPSHSVIEKGQTVTLRCDPISGHDNLYWYRRVMGKEIKFLLHFVKESKQDESGMPNNRFLAERTGGTYSTLKVQPAELEDSGVYFCASSQATYYGYTFGSGTRLTVV.

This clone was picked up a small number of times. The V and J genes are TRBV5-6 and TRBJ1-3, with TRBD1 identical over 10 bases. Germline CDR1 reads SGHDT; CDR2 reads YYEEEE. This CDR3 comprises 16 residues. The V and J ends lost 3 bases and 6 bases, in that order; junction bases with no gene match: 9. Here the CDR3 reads CASSSGTGARKNTIYF. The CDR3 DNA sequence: TGTGCCAGCAGCTCCGGGACAGGGGCTAGGAAAAACACCATATATTTT.

CDR3 region: CASTPGPGRGGYTF. The CDR3 DNA sequence: TGCGCCAGCACCCCGGGGCCGGGGAGGGGTGGCTACACCTTC. V usage is TRBV5-1 and J usage is TRBJ1-2; possibly TRBD1 for D (5 bases). The CDR3 spans 14 residues. Germline V lookup: CDR1 SGHRS, CDR2 YFSETQ. Trimming shortened V by 6 bases and J by 7 bases, and 19 bases separated the two germline ends.

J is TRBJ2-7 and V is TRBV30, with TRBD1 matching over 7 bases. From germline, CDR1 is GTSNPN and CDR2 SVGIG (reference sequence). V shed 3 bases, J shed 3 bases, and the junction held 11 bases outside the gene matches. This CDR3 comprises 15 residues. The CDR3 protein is CAWSLPGQRNYEQYF. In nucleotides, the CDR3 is TGTGCCTGGAGCCTCCCGGGACAGCGGAACTACGAGCAGTACTTC.

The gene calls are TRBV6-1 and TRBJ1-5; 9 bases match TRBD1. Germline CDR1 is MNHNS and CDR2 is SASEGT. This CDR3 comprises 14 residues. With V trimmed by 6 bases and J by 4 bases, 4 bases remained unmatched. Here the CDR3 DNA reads TGTGCCAGCAGCACAGGGGGCGGGAATCAGCCCCAGCATTTT. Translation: CASSTGGGNQPQHF.

In DNA form, the CDR3 reads TGTGCTAGTGGTTTGTTAGAGACACCCCTCCACTTT. Amino acids: CASGLLETPLHF. The chain carries TRBV12-5 and TRBJ1-6; no clear D. The CDR3 runs to 12 residues. With 2 bases removed from V and 11 bases from J, the gap between germline ends came to 7 bases. Germline loops: CDR1 LGHNT, CDR2 FRNRAP.

In DNA form, the CDR3 reads TGTGCCAGCAGGCTCCGGGACAGGGGTCGACCCGGCTACACCTTC. It codes for CASRLRDRGRPGYTF. The chain combines TRBV6-5 with TRBJ1-2; 10 bases are a match to TRBD1. This CDR3 spans 15 amino acids. J gave up 8 bases and V 6 bases, and 12 bases lay outside the gene matches. Germline V gene sequence: CDR1 MNHEY, CDR2 SVGAGI.

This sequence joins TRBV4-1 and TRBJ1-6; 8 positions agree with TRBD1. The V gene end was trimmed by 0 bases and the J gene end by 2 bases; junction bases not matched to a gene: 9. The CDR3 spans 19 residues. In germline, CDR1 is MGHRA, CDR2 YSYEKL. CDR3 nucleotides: TGCGCCAGCAGCCAAGATACCTCAGGGGGCATGACCTATAATTCACCCCTCCACTTT. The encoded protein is CASSQDTSGGMTYNSPLHF.

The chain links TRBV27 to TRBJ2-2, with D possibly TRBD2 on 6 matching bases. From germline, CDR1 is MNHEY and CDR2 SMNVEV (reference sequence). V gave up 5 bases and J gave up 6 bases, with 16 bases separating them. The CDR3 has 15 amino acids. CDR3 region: CASSPPGLGSGELFF. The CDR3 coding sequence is TGTGCCAGCAGTCCACCGGGACTGGGATCCGGGGAGCTGTTTTTT.

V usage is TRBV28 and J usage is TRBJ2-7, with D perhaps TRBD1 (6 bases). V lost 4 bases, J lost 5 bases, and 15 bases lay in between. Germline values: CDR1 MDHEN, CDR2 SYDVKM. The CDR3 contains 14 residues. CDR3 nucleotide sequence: TGTGCCAGCAGTTCCGGGACACGAGCCAACGAGCAGTACTTC. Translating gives CASSSGTRANEQYF.

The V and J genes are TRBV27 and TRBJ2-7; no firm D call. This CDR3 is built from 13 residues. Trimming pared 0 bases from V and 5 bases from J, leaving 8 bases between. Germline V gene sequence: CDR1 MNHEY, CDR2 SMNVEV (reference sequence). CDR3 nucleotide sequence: TGTGCCAGCAGTTTATCAGCATCCCACGAGCAGTACTTC. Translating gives CASSLSASHEQYF.

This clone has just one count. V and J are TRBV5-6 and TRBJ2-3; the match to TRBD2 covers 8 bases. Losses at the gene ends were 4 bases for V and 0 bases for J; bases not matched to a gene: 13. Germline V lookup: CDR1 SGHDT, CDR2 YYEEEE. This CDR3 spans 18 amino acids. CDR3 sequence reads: CASSPGVAGLPSTDTQYF. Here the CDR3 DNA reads TGTGCCAGCAGCCCCGGGGTAGCGGGGTTACCAAGCACAGATACGCAGTATTTT.

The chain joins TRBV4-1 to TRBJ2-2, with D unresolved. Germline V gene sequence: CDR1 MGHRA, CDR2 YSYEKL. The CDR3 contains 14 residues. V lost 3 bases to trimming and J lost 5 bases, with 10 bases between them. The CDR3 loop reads CASSQPSGTGELFF. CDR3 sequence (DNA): TGCGCCAGCAGCCAGCCCTCAGGAACCGGGGAGCTGTTTTTT.